The T cell receptor beta chain under discussion was sequenced for a study of OX40 agonist ivuxolimab in advanced cancers. On the study more broadly: Three patients, one with hepatocellular carcinoma and two with cutaneous melanoma, achieved partial responses. Broader study findings: Researchers did not determine the expanded peripheral T cells' antigen specificity.

The CDR3 length is 16 residues. Germline V gene lookup returns CDR1 SGDLS and CDR2 YYNGEE. V was clipped by 0 bases and J by 3 bases; unmatched bases: 6. Generated by immunoSEQ multiplex PCR, the TCRdb table keeps only in-frame clones and is missing some. This repertoire shows about 88,000 clones, 75% to 90% found once; its top ten account for roughly 0.22%. Remarks on this clone: Its matching antigen is unknown.

This receptor was taken from an adult with an advanced solid tumor such as melanoma, head and neck, liver or kidney cancer. The source was CD4+ or CD8+ T cells sorted from blood, collected in a trial of the OX40 agonist ivuxolimab. The chain links TRBV9 to TRBJ2-7; 10 nucleotides line up with TRBD2. CDR3 region: CASSVGTSGKNYEQYF. The CDR3 coding sequence is TGTGCCAGCAGCGTAGGGACTAGCGGAAAGAACTACGAGCAGTACTTC.